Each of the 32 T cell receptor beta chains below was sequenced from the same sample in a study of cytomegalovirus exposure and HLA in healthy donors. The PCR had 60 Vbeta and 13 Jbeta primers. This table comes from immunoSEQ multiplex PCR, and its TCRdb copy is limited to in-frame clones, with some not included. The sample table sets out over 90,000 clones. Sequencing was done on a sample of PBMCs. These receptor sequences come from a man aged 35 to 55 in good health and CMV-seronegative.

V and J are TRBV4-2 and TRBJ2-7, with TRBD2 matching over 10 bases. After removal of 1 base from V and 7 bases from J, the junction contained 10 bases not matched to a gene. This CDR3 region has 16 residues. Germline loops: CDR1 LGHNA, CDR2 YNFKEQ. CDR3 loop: CASSQVERGGLGEQYF. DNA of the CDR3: TGTGCCAGCAGCCAAGTGGAGCGGGGGGGCCTGGGTGAGCAGTACTTC.

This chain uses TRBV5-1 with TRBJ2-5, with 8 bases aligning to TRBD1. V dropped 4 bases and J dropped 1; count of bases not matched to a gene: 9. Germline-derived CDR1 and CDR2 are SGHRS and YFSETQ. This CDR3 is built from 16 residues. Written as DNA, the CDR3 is TGCGCCAGCAGCAGACAGGGGCCCTCTACCCAAGAGACCCAGTACTTC. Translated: CASSRQGPSTQETQYF.

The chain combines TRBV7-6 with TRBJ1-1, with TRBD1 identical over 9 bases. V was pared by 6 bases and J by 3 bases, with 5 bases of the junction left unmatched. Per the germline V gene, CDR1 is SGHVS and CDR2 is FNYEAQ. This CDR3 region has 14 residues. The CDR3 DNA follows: TGTGCCAGCAGGGAGGACAGGGGATACACTGAAGCTTTCTTT. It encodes CASREDRGYTEAFF.

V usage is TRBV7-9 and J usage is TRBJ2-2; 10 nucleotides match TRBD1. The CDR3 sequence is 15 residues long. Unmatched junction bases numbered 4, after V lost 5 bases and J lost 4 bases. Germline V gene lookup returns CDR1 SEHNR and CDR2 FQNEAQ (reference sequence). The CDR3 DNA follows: TGTGCCAGCAGCCACAGGGACAGGGGCACCGGGGAGCTGTTTTTT. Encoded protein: CASSHRDRGTGELFF. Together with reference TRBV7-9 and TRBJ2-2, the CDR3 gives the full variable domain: DTGVSQNPRHKITKRGQNVTFRCDPISEHNRLYWYRQTLGQGPEFLTYFQNEAQLEKSRLLSDRFSAERPKGSFSTLEIQRTEQGDSAMYLCASSHRDRGTGELFFGEGSRLTVL.

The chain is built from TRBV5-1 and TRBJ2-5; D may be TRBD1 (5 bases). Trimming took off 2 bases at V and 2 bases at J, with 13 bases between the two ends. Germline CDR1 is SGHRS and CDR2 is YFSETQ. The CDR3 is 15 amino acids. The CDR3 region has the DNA TGCGCCAGCAGCTTAAGGGGCTTGGGGCAAGAGACCCAGTACTTC. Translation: CASSLRGLGQETQYF. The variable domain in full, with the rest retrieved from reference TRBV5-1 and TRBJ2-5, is KAGVTQTPRYLIKTRGQQVTLSCSPISGHRSVSWYQQTPGQGLQFLFEYFSETQRNKGNFPGRFSGRQFSNSRSEMNVSTLELGDSALYLCASSLRGLGQETQYFGPGTRLLVL.

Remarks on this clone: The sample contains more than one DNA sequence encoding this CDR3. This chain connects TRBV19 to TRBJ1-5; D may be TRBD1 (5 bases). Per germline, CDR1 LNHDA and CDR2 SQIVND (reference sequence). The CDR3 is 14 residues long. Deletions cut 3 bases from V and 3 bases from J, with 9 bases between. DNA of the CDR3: TGTGCCAGTAGTATTTCACAGGACAATCAGCCCCAGCATTTT. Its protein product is CASSISQDNQPQHF.

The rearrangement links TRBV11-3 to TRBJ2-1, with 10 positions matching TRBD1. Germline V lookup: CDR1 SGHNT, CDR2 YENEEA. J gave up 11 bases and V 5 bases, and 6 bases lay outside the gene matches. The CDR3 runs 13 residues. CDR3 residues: CASSLRDRGKQFF. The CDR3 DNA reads TGTGCCAGCAGCCTCCGGGACAGGGGAAAGCAGTTCTTC.

CDR3 bases: TGTGCCAGCAGATTCCAGGGCAGGAACACCGGGGAGCTGTTTTTT. It translates to CASRFQGRNTGELFF. The rearrangement links TRBV6-5 to TRBJ2-2, with D perhaps TRBD1 (5 bases). The CDR3 is 15 residues long. Per the germline V gene, CDR1 is MNHEY and CDR2 is SVGAGI. V shed 6 bases and J shed 1 base, with 12 bases lying between them.

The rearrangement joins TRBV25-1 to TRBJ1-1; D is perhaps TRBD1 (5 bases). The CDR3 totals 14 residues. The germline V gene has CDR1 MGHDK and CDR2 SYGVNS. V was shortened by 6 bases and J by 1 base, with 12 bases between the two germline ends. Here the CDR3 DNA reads TGTGCCAGCAGGCACAGCGGGGCGAACACTGAAGCTTTCTTT. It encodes CASRHSGANTEAFF.

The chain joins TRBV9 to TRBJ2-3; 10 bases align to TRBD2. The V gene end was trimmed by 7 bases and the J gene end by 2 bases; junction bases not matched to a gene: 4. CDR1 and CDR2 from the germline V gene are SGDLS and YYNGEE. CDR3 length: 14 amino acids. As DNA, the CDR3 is TGTGCCAGCCAGCGGGGGGGCCTCACAGATACGCAGTATTTT. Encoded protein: CASQRGGLTDTQYF.

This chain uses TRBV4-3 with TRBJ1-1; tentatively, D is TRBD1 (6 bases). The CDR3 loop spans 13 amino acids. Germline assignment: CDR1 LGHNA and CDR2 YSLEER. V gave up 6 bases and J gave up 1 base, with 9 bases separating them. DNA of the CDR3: TGCGCCAGCAGTATGGGACAGAACACTGAAGCTTTCTTT. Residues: CASSMGQNTEAFF.

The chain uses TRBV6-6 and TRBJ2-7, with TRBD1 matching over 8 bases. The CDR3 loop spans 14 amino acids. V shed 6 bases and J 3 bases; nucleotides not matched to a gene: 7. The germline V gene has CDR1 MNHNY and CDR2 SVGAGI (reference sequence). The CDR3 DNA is TGTGCCAGCAGGAGACAGGGGTTGGACTACGAGCAGTACTTC. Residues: CASRRQGLDYEQYF.

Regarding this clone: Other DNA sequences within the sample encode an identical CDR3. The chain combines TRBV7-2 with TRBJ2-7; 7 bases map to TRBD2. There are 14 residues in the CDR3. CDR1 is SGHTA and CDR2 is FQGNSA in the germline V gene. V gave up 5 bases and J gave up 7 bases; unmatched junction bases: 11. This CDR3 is CASSPDGRAGEQYF. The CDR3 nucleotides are TGTGCCAGCAGCCCCGATGGCCGAGCGGGAGAGCAGTACTTC.

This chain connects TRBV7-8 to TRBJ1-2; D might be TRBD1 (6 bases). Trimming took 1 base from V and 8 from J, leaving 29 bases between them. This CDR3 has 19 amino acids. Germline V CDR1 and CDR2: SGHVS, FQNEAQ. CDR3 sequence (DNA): TGTGCCAGCAGCTTAGGTGCAGGGGAATACCTACTTTTAAACGTCGGCTACACCTTC. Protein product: CASSLGAGEYLLLNVGYTF.

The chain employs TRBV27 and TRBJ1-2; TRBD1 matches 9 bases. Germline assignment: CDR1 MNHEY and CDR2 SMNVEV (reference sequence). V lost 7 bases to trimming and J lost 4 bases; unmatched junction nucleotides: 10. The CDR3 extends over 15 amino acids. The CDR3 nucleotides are TGTGCCAGCACCCCTCGTCGGGACAGGGCCTATGGCTACACCTTC. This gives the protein CASTPRRDRAYGYTF.

CDR3 amino acids: CASSRDFGRYEQYF. The CDR3 DNA follows: TGTGCCAGCAGCCGGGACTTTGGAAGATACGAGCAGTACTTC. This chain connects TRBV7-2 to TRBJ2-7, with D maybe TRBD2 (6 bases). The CDR3 totals 14 residues. Germline loops: CDR1 SGHTA, CDR2 FQGNSA. Trimming stripped 5 bases from V and 4 bases from J, with 15 bases between.

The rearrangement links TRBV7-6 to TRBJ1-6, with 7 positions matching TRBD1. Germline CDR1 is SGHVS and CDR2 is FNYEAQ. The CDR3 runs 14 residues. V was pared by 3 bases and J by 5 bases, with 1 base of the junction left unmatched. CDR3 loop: CASSLGQNNSPLHF. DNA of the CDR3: TGTGCCAGCAGCTTGGGACAGAATAATTCACCCCTCCACTTT.

CDR3 nucleotide sequence: TGTGCCAGCACCCCCTCTGAGGGGGGCACAGATACGCAGTATTTT. Its protein product is CASTPSEGGTDTQYF. The V gene is TRBV6-5, the J gene TRBJ2-3; tentatively, D is TRBD1 (6 bases). Germline V gene sequence: CDR1 MNHEY, CDR2 SVGAGI. CDR3 length: 15 residues. V was pared by 7 bases and J by 1 base, with 15 bases between.

CDR3 DNA: TGCAGTGCAGAGGAGGCCTACGAGCAGTACTTC. Its protein is CSAEEAYEQYF. The rearrangement joins TRBV20-1 to TRBJ2-7, with D maybe TRBD2 (5 bases). V was cut by 6 bases and J by 2 bases, with 8 bases left in between. The CDR3 is made up of 11 amino acids. Per the germline V gene, CDR1 is DFQATT and CDR2 is SNEGSKA (reference sequence).

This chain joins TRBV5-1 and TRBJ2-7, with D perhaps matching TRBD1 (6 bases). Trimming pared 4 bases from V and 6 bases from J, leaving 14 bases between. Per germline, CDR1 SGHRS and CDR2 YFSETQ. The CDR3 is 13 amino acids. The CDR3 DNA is TGCGCCAGCAGCCTCCTGACAGGCGGCGAGCAGTACTTC. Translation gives CASSLLTGGEQYF.

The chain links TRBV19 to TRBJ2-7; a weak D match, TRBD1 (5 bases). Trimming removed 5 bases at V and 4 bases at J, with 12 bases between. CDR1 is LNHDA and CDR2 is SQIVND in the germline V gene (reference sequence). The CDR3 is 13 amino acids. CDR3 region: CASSPGYLYEQYF. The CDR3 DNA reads TGTGCCAGTAGTCCAGGGTACCTTTACGAGCAGTACTTC.

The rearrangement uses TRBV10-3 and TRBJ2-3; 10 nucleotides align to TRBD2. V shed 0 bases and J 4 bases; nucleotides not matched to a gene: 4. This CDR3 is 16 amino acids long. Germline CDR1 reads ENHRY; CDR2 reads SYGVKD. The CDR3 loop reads CAISESGLASSDTQYF. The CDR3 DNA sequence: TGTGCCATCAGTGAGTCGGGACTAGCGAGTTCAGATACGCAGTATTTT.

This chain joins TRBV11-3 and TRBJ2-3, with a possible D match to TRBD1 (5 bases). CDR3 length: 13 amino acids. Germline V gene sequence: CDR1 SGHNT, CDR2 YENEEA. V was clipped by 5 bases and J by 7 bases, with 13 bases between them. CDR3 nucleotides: TGTGCCAGCAGCCCAATGCCAGGGAATACGCAGTATTTT. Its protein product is CASSPMPGNTQYF.

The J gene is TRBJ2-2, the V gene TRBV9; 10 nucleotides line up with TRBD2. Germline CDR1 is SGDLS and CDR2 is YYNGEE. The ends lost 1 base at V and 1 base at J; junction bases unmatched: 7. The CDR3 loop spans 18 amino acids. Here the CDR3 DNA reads TGTGCCAGCAGCGTATTGTCCGGACTAGCGGTGAACACCGGGGAGCTGTTTTTT. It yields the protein CASSVLSGLAVNTGELFF.

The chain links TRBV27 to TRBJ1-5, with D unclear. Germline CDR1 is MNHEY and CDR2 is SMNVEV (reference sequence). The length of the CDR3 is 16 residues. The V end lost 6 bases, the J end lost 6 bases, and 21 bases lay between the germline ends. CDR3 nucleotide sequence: TGTGCCAGCAGGCCCCTGGGAGGCCTCAATGGTCAGCCCCAGCATTTT. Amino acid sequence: CASRPLGGLNGQPQHF.

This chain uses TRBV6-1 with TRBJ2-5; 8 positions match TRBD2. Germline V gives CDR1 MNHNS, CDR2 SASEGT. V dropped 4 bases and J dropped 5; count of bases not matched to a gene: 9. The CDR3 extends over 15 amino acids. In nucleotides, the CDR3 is TGTGCCAGCAGTGTTCCGGGACTAGTCGGGGAGACCCAGTACTTC. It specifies CASSVPGLVGETQYF.

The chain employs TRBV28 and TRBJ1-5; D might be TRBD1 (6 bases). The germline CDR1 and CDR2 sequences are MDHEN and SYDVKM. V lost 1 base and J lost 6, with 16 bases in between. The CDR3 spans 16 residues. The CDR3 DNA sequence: TGTGCCAGCAGTTTATCTGGGGGCGCCCAGGGTCAGCCCCAGCATTTT. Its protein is CASSLSGGAQGQPQHF.

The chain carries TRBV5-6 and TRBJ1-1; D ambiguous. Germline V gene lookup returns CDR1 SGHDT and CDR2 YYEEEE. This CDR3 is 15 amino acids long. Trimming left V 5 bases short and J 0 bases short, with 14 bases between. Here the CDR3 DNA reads TGTGCCAGCAGGGGAGACAAAAGCATGAACACTGAAGCTTTCTTT. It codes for CASRGDKSMNTEAFF.

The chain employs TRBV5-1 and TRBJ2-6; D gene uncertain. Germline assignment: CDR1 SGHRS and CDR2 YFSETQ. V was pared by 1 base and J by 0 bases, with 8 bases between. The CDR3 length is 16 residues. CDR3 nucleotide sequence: TGCGCCAGCAGCTTGATCCCGAGCTCTGGGGCCAACGTCCTGACTTTC. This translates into CASSLIPSSGANVLTF.

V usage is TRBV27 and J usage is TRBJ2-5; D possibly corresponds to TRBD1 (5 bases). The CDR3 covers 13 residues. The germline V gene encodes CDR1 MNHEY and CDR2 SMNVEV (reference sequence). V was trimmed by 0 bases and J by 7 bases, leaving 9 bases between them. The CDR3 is CASSLSPQGTQYF. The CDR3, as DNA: TGTGCCAGCAGTTTATCGCCCCAGGGGACCCAGTACTTC.

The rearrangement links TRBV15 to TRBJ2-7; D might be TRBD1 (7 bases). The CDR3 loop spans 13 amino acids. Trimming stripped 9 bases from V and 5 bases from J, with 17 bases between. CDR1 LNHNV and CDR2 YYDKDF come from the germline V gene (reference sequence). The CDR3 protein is CATKVRGRNEQYF. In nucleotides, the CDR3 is TGTGCCACTAAAGTCAGGGGGAGGAACGAGCAGTACTTC.

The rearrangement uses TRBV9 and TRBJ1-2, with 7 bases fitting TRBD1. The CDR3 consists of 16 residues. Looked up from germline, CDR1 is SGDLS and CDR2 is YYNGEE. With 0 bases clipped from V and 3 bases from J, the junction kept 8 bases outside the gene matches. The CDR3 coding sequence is TGTGCCAGCAGCGTAGTTTCGGCAGGGGGTTACTATGGCTACACCTTC. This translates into CASSVVSAGGYYGYTF.